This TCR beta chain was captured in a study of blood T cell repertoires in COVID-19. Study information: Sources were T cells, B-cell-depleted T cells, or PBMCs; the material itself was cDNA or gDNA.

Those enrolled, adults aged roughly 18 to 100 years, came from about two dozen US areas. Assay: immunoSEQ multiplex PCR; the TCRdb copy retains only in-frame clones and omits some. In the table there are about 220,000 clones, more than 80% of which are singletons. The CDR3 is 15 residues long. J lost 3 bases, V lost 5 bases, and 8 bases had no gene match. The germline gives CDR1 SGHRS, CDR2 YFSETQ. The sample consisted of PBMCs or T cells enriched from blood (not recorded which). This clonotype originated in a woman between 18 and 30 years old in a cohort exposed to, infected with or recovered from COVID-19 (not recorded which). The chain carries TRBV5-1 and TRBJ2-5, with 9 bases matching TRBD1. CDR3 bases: TGCGCCAGCAGGCATCTTGACAGGGGGAAAGAGACCCAGTACTTC. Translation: CASRHLDRGKETQYF.